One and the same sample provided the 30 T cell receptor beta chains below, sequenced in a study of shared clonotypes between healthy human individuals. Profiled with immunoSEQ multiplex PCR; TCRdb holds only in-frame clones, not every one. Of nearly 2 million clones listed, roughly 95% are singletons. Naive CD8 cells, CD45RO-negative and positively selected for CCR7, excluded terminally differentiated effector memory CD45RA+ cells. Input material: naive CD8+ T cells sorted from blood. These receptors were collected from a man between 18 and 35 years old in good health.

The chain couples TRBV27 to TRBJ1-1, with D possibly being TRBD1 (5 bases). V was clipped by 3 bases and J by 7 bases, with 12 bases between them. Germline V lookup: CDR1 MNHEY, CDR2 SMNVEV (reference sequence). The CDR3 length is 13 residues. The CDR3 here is CASSLTARYEAFF. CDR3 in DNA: TGTGCCAGCAGTTTGACAGCCCGTTATGAAGCTTTCTTT.

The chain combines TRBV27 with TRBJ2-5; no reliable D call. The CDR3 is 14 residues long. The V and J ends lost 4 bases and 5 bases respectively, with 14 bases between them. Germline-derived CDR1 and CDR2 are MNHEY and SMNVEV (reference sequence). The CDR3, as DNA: TGTGCCAGCAGTTCCCTCGGGCTAGAGGAGACCCAGTACTTC. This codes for CASSSLGLEETQYF.

Here the CDR3 reads CASSLATTGKTEAFF. The DNA of the CDR3 is TGTGCCAGCAGCTTGGCCACCACAGGTAAAACTGAAGCTTTCTTT. The V and J genes are TRBV7-9 and TRBJ1-1; a possible D gene is TRBD1 (5 bases). CDR1 and CDR2 (germline): SEHNR, FQNEAQ (reference sequence). Trimming removed 3 bases at V and 5 bases at J, with 16 bases between. The CDR3 sequence is 15 residues long.

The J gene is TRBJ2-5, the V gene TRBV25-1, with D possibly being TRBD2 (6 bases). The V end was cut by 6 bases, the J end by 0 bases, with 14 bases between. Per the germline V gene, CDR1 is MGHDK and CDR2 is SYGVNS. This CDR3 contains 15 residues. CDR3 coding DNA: TGTGCCAGCAGGGACCCTACGGGGGACCAAGAGACCCAGTACTTC. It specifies CASRDPTGDQETQYF.

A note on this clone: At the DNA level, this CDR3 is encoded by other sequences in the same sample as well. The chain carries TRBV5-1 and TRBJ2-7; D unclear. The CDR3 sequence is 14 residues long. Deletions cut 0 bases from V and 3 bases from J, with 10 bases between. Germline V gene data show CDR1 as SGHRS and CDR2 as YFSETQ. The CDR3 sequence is CASSLGLDVYEQYF. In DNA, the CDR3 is TGCGCCAGCAGCTTGGGACTGGACGTCTACGAGCAGTACTTC.

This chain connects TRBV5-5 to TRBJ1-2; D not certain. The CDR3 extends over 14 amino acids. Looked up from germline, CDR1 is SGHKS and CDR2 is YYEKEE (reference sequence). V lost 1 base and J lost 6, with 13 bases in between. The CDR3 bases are TGTGCCAGCAGCTTGCTCGTTGGATACGATGGCTACACCTTC. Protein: CASSLLVGYDGYTF.

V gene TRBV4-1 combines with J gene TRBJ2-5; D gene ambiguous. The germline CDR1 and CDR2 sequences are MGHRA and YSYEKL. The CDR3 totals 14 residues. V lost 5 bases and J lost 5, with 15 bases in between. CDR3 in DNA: TGCGCCAGCAGCGAGAAGGTGACAACGGAGACCCAGTACTTC. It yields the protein CASSEKVTTETQYF.

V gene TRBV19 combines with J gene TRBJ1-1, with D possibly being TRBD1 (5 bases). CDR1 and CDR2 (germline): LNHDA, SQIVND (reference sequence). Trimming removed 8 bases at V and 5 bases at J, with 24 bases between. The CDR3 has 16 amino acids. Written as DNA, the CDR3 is TGTGCCAGTTGCCCTCTCCCTCCGGGACGAGGGACTGAAGCTTTCTTT. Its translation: CASCPLPPGRGTEAFF.

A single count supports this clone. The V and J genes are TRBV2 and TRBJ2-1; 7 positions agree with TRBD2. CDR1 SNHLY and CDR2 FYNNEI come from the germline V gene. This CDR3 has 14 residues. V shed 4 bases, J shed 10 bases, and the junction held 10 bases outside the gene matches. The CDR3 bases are TGTGCCAGCAGTGGACTAGCTCCCACGGGGGAGCAGTTCTTC. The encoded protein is CASSGLAPTGEQFF.

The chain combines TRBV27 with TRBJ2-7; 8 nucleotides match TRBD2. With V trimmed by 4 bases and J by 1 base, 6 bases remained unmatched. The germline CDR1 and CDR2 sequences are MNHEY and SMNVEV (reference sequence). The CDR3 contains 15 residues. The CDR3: CASSYGGGLSYEQYF. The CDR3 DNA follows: TGTGCCAGCAGTTACGGCGGGGGGTTATCCTACGAGCAGTACTTC.

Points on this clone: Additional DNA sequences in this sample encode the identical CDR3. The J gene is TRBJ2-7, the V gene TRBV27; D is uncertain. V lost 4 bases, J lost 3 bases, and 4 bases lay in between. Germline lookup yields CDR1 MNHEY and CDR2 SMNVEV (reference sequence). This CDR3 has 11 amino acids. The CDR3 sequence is CASSSNYEQYF. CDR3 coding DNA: TGTGCCAGCAGTTCCAACTACGAGCAGTACTTC.

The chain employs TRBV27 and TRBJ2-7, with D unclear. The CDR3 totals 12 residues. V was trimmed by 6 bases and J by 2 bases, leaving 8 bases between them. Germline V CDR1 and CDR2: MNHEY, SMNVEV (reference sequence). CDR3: CASRETPYEQYF. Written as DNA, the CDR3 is TGTGCCAGCAGAGAAACCCCCTACGAGCAGTACTTC.

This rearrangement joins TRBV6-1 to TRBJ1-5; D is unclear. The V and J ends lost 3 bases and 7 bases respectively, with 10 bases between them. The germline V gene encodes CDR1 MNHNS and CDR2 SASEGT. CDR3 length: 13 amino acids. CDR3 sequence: CASSDSLWQPQHF. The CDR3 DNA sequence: TGTGCCAGCAGTGATTCCCTTTGGCAGCCCCAGCATTTT.

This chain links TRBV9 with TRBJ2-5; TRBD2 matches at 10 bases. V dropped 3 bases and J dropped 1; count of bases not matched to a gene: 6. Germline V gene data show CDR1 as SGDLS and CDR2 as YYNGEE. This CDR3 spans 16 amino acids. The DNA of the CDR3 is TGTGCCAGCAGCGCCCGGACTAGCGGCCCCCAAGAGACCCAGTACTTC. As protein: CASSARTSGPQETQYF.

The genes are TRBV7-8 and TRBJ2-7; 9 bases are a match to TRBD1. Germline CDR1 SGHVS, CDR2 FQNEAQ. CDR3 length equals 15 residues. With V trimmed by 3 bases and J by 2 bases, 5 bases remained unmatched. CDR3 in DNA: TGTGCCAGCAGCTTCCGGGACAGGGACACCTACGAGCAGTACTTC. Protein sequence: CASSFRDRDTYEQYF.

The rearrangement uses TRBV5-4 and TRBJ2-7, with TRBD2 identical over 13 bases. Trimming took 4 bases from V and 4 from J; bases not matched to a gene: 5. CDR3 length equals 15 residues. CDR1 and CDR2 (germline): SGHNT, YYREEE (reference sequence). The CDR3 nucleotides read TGTGCCAGCAGCCAAGGACTAGCGGGGGTTTACGAGCAGTACTTC. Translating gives CASSQGLAGVYEQYF.

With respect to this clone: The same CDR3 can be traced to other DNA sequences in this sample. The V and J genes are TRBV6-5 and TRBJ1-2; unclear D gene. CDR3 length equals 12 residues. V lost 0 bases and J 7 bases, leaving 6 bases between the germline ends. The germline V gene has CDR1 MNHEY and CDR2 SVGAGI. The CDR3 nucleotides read TGTGCCAGCAGTTACTCAGCTGGTGGCTACACCTTC. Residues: CASSYSAGGYTF.

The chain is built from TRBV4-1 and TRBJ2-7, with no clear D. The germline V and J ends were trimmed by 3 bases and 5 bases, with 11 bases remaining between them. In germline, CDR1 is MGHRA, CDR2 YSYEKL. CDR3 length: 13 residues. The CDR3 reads CASSHRHGNEQYF. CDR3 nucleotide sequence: TGCGCCAGCAGCCACAGACACGGAAACGAGCAGTACTTC.

The CDR3 protein is CASSLPGPTGELFF. The CDR3 nucleotides read TGTGCCAGCAGCCTCCCGGGACCCACCGGGGAGCTGTTTTTT. V gene TRBV7-9 combines with J gene TRBJ2-2; TRBD1 or TRBD2 may be the D gene (5 bases each). Per germline, CDR1 SEHNR and CDR2 FQNEAQ (reference sequence). Trimming left V 5 bases short and J 4 bases short, with 11 bases between. The CDR3 runs 14 residues.

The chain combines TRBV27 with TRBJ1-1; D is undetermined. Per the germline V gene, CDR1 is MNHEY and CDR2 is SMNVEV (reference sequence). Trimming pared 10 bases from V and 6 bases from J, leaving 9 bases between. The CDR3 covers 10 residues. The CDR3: CATGRPEAFF. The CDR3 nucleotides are TGTGCCACCGGACGGCCTGAAGCTTTCTTT.

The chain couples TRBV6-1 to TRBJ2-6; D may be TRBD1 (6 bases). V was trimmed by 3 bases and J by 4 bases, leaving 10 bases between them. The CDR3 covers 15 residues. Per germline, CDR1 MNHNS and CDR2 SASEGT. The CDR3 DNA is TGTGCCAGCAGTGATGAGGGGGACGGGGCCAACGTCCTGACTTTC. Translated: CASSDEGDGANVLTF.

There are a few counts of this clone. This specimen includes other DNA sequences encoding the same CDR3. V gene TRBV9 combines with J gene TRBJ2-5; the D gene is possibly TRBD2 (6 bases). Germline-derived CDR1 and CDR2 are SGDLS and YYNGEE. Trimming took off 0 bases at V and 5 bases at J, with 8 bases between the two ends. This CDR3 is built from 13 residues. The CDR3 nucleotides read TGTGCCAGCAGCGTAGGGGGGGAGGAGACCCAGTACTTC. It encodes CASSVGGEETQYF.

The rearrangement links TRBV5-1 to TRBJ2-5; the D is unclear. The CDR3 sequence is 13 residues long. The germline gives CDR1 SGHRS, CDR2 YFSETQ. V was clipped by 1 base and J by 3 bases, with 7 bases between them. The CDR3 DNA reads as TGCGCCAGCAGCTTGTCAGAAGAAGAGACCCAGTACTTC. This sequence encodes CASSLSEEETQYF.

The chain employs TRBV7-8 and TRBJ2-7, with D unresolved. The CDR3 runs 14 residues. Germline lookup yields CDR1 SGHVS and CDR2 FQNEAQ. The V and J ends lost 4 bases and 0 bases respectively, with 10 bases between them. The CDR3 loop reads CASSYPGSSYEQYF. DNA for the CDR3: TGTGCCAGCAGCTACCCCGGCTCCTCCTACGAGCAGTACTTC.

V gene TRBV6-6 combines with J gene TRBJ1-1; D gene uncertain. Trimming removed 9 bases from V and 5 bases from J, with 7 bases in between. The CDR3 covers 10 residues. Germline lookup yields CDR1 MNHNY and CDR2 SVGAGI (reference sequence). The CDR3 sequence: CASRVTEAFF. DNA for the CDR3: TGTGCCAGTAGGGTTACTGAAGCTTTCTTT.

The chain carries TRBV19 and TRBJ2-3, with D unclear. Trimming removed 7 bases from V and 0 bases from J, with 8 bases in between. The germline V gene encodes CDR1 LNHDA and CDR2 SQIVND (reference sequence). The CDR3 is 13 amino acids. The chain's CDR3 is CASTSRSTDTQYF. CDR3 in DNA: TGTGCCAGTACTTCTCGGAGCACAGATACGCAGTATTTT.

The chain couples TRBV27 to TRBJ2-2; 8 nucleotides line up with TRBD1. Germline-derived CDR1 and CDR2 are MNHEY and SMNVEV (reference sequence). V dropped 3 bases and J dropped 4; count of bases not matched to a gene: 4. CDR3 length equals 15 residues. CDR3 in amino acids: CASSLTGVGTGELFF. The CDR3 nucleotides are TGTGCCAGCAGTTTGACAGGGGTAGGCACCGGGGAGCTGTTTTTT.

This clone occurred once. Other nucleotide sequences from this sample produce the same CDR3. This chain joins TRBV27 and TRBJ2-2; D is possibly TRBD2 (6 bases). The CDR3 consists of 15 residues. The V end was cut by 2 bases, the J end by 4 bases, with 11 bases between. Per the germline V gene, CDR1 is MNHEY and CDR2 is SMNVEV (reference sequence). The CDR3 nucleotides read TGTGCCAGCAGTTTAGAGGGAGCGGGCACCGGGGAGCTGTTTTTT. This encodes CASSLEGAGTGELFF.

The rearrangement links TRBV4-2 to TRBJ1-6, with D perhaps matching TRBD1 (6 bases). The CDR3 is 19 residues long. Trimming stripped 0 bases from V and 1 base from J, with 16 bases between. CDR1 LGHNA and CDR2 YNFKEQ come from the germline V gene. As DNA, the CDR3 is TGTGCCAGCAGCCAAGATCTTGGGGGCGAGGGGTCCTATAATTCACCCCTCCACTTT. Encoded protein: CASSQDLGGEGSYNSPLHF.

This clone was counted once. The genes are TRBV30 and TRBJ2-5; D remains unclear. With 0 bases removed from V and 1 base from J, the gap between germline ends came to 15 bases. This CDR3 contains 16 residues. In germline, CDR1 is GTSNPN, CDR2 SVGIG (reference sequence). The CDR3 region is CAWSVIREGPQETQYF. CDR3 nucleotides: TGTGCCTGGAGTGTAATAAGGGAAGGACCCCAAGAGACCCAGTACTTC.